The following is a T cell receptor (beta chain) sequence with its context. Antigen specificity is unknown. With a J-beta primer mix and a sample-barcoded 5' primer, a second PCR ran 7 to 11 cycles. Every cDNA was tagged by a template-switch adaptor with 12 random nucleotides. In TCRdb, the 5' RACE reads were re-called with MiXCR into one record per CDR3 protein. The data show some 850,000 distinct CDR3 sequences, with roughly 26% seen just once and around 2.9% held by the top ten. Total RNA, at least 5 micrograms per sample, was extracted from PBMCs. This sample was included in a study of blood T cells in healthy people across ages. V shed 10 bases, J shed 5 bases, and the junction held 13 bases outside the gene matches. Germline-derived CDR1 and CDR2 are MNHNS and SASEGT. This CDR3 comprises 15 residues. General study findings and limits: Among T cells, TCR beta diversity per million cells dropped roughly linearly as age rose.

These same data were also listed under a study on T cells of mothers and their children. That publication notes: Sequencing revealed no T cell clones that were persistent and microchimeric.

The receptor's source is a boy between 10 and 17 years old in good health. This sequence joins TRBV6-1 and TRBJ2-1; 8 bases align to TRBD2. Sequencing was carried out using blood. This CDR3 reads CATQTGTSPDNEQFF. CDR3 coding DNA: TGTGCCACCCAAACCGGGACTAGTCCCGACAATGAGCAGTTCTTC.